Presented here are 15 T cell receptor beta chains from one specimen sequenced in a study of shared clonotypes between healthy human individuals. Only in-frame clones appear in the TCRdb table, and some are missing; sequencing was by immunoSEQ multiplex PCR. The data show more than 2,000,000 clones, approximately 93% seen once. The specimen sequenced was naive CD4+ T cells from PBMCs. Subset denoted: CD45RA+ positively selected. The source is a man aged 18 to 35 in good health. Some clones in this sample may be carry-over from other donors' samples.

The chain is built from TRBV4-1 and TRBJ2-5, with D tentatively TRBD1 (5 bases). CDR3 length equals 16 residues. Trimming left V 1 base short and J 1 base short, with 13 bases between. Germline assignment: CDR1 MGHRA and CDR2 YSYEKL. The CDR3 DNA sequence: TGCGCCAGCAGCCAAGGTGTAACCAGGGCCCAAGAGACCCAGTACTTC. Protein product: CASSQGVTRAQETQYF.

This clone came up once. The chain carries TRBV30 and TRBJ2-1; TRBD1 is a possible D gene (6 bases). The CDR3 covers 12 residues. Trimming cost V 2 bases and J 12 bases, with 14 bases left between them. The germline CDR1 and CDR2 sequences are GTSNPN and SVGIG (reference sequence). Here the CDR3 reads CAWSNSRGRQFF. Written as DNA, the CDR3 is TGTGCCTGGAGTAATTCCAGGGGCAGGCAGTTCTTC.

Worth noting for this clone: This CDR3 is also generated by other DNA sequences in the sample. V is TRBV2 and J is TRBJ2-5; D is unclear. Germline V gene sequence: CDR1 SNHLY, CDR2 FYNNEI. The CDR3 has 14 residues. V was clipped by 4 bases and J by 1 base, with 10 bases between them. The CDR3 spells CASSAGRSQETQYF. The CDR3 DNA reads TGTGCCAGCAGTGCGGGCAGGAGCCAAGAGACCCAGTACTTC.

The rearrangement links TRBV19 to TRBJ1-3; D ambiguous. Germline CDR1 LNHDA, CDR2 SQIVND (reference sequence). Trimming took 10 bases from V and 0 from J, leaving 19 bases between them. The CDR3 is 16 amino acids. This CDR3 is CATPFSALHSGNTIYF. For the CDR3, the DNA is TGTGCCACCCCTTTTTCCGCCCTTCACTCTGGAAACACCATATATTTT.

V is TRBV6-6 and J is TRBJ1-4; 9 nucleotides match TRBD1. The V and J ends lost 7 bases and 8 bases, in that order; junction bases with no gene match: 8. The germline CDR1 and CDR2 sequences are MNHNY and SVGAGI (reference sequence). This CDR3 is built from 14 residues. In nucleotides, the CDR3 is TGTGCCAGCAAAGGACAGGGGCTCGGGGAAAAACTGTTTTTT. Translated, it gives CASKGQGLGEKLFF.

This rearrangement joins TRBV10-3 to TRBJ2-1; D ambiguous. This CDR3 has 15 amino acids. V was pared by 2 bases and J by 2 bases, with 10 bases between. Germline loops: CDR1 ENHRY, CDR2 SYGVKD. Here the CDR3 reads CAISEIRTAYNEQFF. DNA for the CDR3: TGTGCCATCAGTGAGATACGGACGGCCTACAATGAGCAGTTCTTC.

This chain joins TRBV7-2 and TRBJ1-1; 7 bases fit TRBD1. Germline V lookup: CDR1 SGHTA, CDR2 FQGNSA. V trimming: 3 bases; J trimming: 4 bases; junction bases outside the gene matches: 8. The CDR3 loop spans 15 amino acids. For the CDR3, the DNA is TGTGCCAGCAGCTTGGACAGGCTCCGGTCCACTGAAGCTTTCTTT. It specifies CASSLDRLRSTEAFF.

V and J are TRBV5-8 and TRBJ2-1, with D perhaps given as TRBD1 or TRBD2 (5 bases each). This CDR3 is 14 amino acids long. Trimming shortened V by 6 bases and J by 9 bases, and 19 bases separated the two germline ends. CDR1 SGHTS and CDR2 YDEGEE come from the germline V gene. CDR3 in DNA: TGTGCCAGCATCCTCCGGGGTCGAGGGGTTGAGCAGTTCTTC. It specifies CASILRGRGVEQFF.

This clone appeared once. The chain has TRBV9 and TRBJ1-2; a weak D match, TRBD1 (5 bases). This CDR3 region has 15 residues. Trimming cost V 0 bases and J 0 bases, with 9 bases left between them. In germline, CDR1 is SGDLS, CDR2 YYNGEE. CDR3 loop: CASSVGAGPNYGYTF. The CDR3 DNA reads TGTGCCAGCAGCGTAGGGGCAGGGCCTAACTATGGCTACACCTTC.

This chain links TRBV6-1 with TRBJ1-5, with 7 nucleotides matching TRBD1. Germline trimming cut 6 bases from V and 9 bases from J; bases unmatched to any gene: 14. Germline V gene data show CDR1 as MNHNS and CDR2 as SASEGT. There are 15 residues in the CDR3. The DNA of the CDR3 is TGTGCCAGCAGCGCCGGGACAGCCCGGCCGTTGCCCCAGCATTTT. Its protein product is CASSAGTARPLPQHF.

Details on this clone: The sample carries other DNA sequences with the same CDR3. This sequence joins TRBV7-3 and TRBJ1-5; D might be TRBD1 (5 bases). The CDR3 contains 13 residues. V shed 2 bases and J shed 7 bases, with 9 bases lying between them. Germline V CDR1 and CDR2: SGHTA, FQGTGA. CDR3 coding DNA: TGTGCCAGCAGCTTAGGGCGGGGGCAGCCCCAGCATTTT. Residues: CASSLGRGQPQHF.

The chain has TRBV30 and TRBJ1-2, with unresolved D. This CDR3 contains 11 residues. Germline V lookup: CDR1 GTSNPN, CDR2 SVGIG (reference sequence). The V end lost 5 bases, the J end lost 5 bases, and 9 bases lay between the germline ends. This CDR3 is CAWGGMYGYTF. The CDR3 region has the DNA TGTGCCTGGGGCGGGATGTATGGCTACACCTTC.

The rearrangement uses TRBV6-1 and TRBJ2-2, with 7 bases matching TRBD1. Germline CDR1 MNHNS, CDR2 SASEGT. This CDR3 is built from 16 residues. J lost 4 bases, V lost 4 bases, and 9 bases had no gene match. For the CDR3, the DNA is TGTGCCAGCAGTGGCCCCCGGGACAGTACCACCGGGGAGCTGTTTTTT. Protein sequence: CASSGPRDSTTGELFF.

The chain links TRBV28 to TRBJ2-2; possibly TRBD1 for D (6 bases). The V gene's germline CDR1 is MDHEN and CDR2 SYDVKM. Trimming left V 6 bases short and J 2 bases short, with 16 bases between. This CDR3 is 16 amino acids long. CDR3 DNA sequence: TGTGCCAGCAGCTCTACCGGGACACTTAACACCGGGGAGCTGTTTTTT. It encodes CASSSTGTLNTGELFF. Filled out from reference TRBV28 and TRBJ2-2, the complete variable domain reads DVKVTQSSRYLVKRTGEKVFLECVQDMDHENMFWYRQDPGLGLRLIYFSYDVKMKEKGDIPEGYSVSREKKERFSLILESASTNQTSMYLCASSSTGTLNTGELFFGEGSRLTVL.

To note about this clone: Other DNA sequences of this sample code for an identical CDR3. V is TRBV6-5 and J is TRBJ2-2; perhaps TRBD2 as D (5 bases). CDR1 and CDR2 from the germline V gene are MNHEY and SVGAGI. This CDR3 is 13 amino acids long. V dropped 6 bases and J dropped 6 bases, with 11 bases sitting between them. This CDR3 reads CASSPPGSGELFF. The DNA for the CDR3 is TGTGCCAGCAGCCCGCCGGGGTCCGGGGAGCTGTTTTTT.